This T cell receptor beta chain was identified during a study of regulatory T cells in long-lasting Graves disease. General study points: Persistent Graves' disease cases displayed lower TCR diversity than newly diagnosed ones.

HTBI primers from iRepertoire and Arm-PCR of CDR3 regions yielded the TCR beta libraries. TCRdb reanalysed the multiplex PCR reads using MiXCR and keeps one entry per CDR3 protein. In the table there are under 300,000 distinct CDR3 sequences, around 16% of which are singletons. The CDR3 is 13 amino acids. The V end was cut by 6 bases, the J end by 9 bases, with 16 bases between. Germline V CDR1 and CDR2: SGDLS, YYNGEE. Time point indicated: newly diagnosed GD, antithyroid drugs for less than 3 months. Isolated PBMC RNA provided the starting material for the TCR library. Regarding this clonotype: Its specificity is unknown. With a far larger clone one base away, a read error is the likely cause.

The chain uses TRBV9 and TRBJ2-1; a possible D gene is TRBD1 (5 bases). Specimen: peripheral blood mononuclear cells (PBMCs), collected at new diagnosis, from a patient treated with antithyroid drugs. This clonotype was obtained from a female donor with Graves disease. CDR3 residues: CASTGQGTSEQFF. In nucleotides, the CDR3 is TGTGCCAGCACTGGGCAGGGAACGTCTGAGCAGTTCTTC.